Presented here are 6 T cell receptor beta chains from one specimen sequenced in a study of cytomegalovirus exposure and HLA in healthy donors. 60 Vbeta and 13 Jbeta primers were used in PCR. Some clones are missing from TCRdb's copy, which holds only in-frame ones; the method was immunoSEQ multiplex PCR. The table shows 65,000 to 85,000 clones, with 78% occurring only once. The material sequenced was PBMCs. These TCRs come from a woman aged 40 to 55 in good health and CMV-seropositive.

The CDR3 reads CATSRDGAGGFLGNTIYF. The DNA of the CDR3 is TGTGCCACCAGCAGAGATGGGGCAGGGGGCTTTCTTGGAAACACCATATATTTT. The V call is TRBV15, the J call TRBJ1-3, with 8 nucleotides matching TRBD1. This CDR3 comprises 18 residues. J gave up 3 bases and V 0 bases, and 10 bases lay outside the gene matches. CDR1 is LNHNV, CDR2 YYDKDF, per germline (reference sequence).

V usage is TRBV7-9 and J usage is TRBJ1-2; unclear D gene. CDR3 length: 16 residues. Germline CDR1 and CDR2: SEHNR and FQNEAQ (reference sequence). V lost 1 base and J 2 bases, leaving 14 bases between the germline ends. As DNA, the CDR3 is TGTGCCAGCAGCTTAGTTAGCGGGGAAGGGAACTATGGCTACACCTTC. This translates into CASSLVSGEGNYGYTF.

The chain employs TRBV6-5 and TRBJ1-2; 7 bases fit TRBD1. The trim removed 5 bases at V and 2 bases at J, leaving 2 bases unmatched. CDR1 is MNHEY, CDR2 SVGAGI, per germline. The CDR3 length is 13 residues. The DNA for the CDR3 is TGTGCCAGCAGTCGGACAGGCAACTATGGCTACACCTTC. Encoded protein: CASSRTGNYGYTF.

The chain joins TRBV29-1 to TRBJ2-7, with a tentative D call TRBD1 (6 bases). This CDR3 spans 13 amino acids. V shed 4 bases and J shed 4 bases, with 14 bases lying between them. Germline V gene data show CDR1 as SQVTM and CDR2 as ANQGSEA. The CDR3 spells CSVGQGPVYEQYF. CDR3 DNA sequence: TGCAGCGTTGGGCAGGGGCCCGTTTACGAGCAGTACTTC.

V gene TRBV9 combines with J gene TRBJ2-3, with 9 bases lining up with TRBD1. The germline gives CDR1 SGDLS, CDR2 YYNGEE. This CDR3 has 17 amino acids. The J segment lost 7 bases and the V segment lost 3 bases, leaving 15 bases of the junction unmatched. The CDR3 sequence is CASSAQSGTGFFNTQYF. CDR3 bases: TGTGCCAGCAGCGCACAGTCCGGGACAGGGTTTTTTAATACGCAGTATTTT. The complete variable domain, with remaining parts taken from reference TRBV9 and TRBJ2-3, reads DSGVTQTPKHLITATGQRVTLRCSPRSGDLSVYWYQQSLDQGLQFLIQYYNGEERAKGNILERFSAQQFPDLHSELNLSSLELGDSALYFCASSAQSGTGFFNTQYFGPGTRLTVL.

This chain links TRBV5-1 with TRBJ2-5; 7 bases fit TRBD2. The CDR3 spans 15 residues. Germline V gene data show CDR1 as SGHRS and CDR2 as YFSETQ. The J segment lost 4 bases and the V segment lost 2 bases, leaving 8 bases of the junction unmatched. CDR3 residues: CASSFGLAVPETQYF. For the CDR3, the DNA is TGCGCCAGCAGCTTTGGGCTAGCGGTCCCAGAGACCCAGTACTTC.